This T cell receptor (beta chain) was sequenced for a study of T cell responses to AZD1222 COVID-19 vaccine. Generated by immunoSEQ multiplex PCR, the TCRdb table keeps only in-frame clones and is missing some. The sample contains about 97,000 clones, roughly 87% of which appear only once. The germline V gene has CDR1 SGHTA and CDR2 FQGNSA. This CDR3 region has 15 residues. V lost 5 bases and J lost 0; bases outside the gene matches: 3. The source of this sequence is an adult in good health. The chain recombines TRBV7-2 with TRBJ2-7; TRBD2 agrees at 11 bases. Sample: peripheral blood, taken on day 0 of AZD1222 vaccination. In DNA, the CDR3 is TGTGCCAGCAGCGCCACTAGCGGGAGCTCCTACGAGCAGTACTTC. Its translation: CASSATSGSSYEQYF.